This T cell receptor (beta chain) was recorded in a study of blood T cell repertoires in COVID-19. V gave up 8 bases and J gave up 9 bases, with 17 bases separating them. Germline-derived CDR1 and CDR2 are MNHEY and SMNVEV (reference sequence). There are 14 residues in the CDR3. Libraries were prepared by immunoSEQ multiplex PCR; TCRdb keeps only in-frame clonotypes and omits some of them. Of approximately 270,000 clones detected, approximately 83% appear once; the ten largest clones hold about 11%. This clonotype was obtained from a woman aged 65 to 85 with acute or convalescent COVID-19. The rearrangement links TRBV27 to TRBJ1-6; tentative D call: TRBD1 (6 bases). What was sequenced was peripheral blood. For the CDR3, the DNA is TGTGCCAGCCGCCCCCCGAGGGGGAGTTCACCCCTCCACTTT. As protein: CASRPPRGSSPLHF.